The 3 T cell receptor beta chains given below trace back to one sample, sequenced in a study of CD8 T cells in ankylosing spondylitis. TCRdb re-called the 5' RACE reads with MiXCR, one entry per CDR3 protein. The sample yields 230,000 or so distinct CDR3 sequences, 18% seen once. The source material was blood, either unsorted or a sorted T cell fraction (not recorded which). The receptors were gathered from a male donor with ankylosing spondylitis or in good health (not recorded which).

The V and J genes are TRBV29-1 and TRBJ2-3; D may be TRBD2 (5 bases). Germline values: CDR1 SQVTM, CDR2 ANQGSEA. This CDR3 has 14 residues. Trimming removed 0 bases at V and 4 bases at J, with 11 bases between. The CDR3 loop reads CSVEDGEQADTQYF. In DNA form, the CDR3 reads TGCAGCGTTGAAGATGGGGAGCAGGCAGATACGCAGTATTTT.

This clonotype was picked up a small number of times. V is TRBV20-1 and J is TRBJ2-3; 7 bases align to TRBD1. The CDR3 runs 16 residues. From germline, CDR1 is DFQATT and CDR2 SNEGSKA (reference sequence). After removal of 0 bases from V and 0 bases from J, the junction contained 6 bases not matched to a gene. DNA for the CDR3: TGCAGTGCTAGAGATCCGGGACAGACTAGCACAGATACGCAGTATTTT. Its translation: CSARDPGQTSTDTQYF.

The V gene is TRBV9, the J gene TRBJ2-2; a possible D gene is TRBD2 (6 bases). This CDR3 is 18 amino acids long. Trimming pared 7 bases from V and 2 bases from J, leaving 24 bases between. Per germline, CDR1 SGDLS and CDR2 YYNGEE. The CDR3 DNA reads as TGTGCCAGCTCCGGTGGAGGGCCGGATCTCTTAAACACCGGGGAGCTGTTTTTT. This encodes CASSGGGPDLLNTGELFF.